The 26 T cell receptor beta chains given below trace back to one sample, sequenced in a study of blood T cell dynamics during melanoma immunotherapy. Profiling relied on immunoSEQ multiplex PCR, and the TCRdb table lists in-frame clones only, not all of them. Counted here are over 9,000 clones, less than 90% occurring once; the ten biggest clones make up about a sixth. Time point given: week 3, after first cycle of checkpoint inhibitor. Sequences were derived from blood, sampled from a patient treated with checkpoint blockade. These receptors originate from a human donor with melanoma.

The chain links TRBV4-2 to TRBJ1-1, with no clear D. The CDR3 extends over 12 amino acids. V gave up 8 bases and J gave up 4 bases, with 11 bases separating them. Germline values: CDR1 LGHNA, CDR2 YNFKEQ. DNA of the CDR3: TGTGCCAGCGCACACCTTGGCACTGAAGCTTTCTTT. Translation gives CASAHLGTEAFF.

V and J are TRBV6-6 and TRBJ1-2; D gene uncertain. This CDR3 contains 12 residues. Trimming pared 6 bases from V and 5 bases from J, leaving 10 bases between. In germline, CDR1 is MNHNY, CDR2 SVGAGI (reference sequence). Here the CDR3 DNA reads TGTGCCAGCAGGGACGGCTTATATGGCTACACCTTC. Residues: CASRDGLYGYTF.

Comment on this clone: This likely came from a read error, as a far larger clone is one base away. CDR3 loop: CASSQEGQGGVNTEAFF. CDR3 sequence (DNA): TGTGCCAGCAGCCAAGAAGGGCAGGGGGGCGTGAACACTGAAGCTTTCTTT. The chain carries TRBV5-2 and TRBJ1-1; the D segment call TRBD1 is taken from the table without a DNA check. TRBV5-2 is flagged as a pseudogene. The CDR3 has 17 amino acids.

The chain is built from TRBV5-4 and TRBJ1-1, with D perhaps matching TRBD1 (6 bases). Germline V gene lookup returns CDR1 SGHNT and CDR2 YYREEE (reference sequence). The V and J ends lost 1 base and 0 bases respectively, with 10 bases between them. The CDR3 has 15 amino acids. CDR3 nucleotide sequence: TGTGCCAGCAGCTTGCGCGCAGGGGTGAACACTGAAGCTTTCTTT. It encodes CASSLRAGVNTEAFF.

A single count supports this clone. The CDR3 loop reads CASSLPQGNRETQYF. DNA for the CDR3: TGTGCCAGCAGTTTACCACAGGGGAATCGGGAGACCCAGTACTTC. The chain is built from TRBV28 and TRBJ2-5; 7 nucleotides align to TRBD1. Germline V gene lookup returns CDR1 MDHEN and CDR2 SYDVKM. The ends lost 2 bases at V and 5 bases at J; junction bases unmatched: 8. This CDR3 region has 15 residues.

The chain has TRBV9 and TRBJ1-1, with D possibly being TRBD1 (6 bases). Trimming removed 0 bases at V and 4 bases at J, with 16 bases between. This CDR3 comprises 16 residues. Germline CDR1 SGDLS, CDR2 YYNGEE. CDR3 in amino acids: CASSVAYKGGSTEAFF. Here the CDR3 DNA reads TGTGCCAGCAGCGTAGCTTATAAGGGGGGGAGCACTGAAGCTTTCTTT.

In this sample, this clone turned up once. The chain uses TRBV9 and TRBJ2-5; D is tentatively TRBD1 or TRBD2 (5 bases each). The CDR3 covers 15 residues. With 3 bases removed from V and 7 bases from J, the gap between germline ends came to 19 bases. Germline V gene lookup returns CDR1 SGDLS and CDR2 YYNGEE. The CDR3 nucleotides read TGTGCCAGCAGCGCCTCCGGGACCCATGGGGTGACCCAGTACTTC. This gives the protein CASSASGTHGVTQYF.

The V and J genes are TRBV7-2 and TRBJ2-5; D may match TRBD1 or TRBD2 (5 bases each). The end of the DNA aligns better with TRBJ2-7, so the J call may be wrong. The CDR3 is 13 amino acids. From germline, CDR1 is SGHTA and CDR2 FQGNSA. CDR3 sequence (DNA): TGTGCCAGCAGCCGTACCCCAGGGACCGAGCAGTACTTC. Amino acids: CASSRTPGTEQYF.

The rearrangement joins TRBV6-1 to TRBJ2-7, with 7 bases identical to TRBD1. V shed 1 base, J shed 0 bases, and the junction held 0 bases outside the gene matches. From germline, CDR1 is MNHNS and CDR2 SASEGT. The length of the CDR3 is 14 residues. This chain's CDR3 is CASSEGDSSYEQYF. The CDR3 nucleotides are TGTGCCAGCAGTGAAGGGGACAGCTCCTACGAGCAGTACTTC.

This clone was counted between two and nine times. V is TRBV5-1 and J is TRBJ1-3; weak D call: TRBD1 (5 bases). The ends were cut back, 0 bases at V and 1 base at J, with 11 bases in the middle. The CDR3 totals 16 residues. Germline lookup yields CDR1 SGHRS and CDR2 YFSETQ. In DNA, the CDR3 is TGCGCCAGCAGCTTGGGTGGGGCGACTTCTGGAAACACCATATATTTT. Residues: CASSLGGATSGNTIYF.

The V call is TRBV5-8, the J call TRBJ2-7, with D perhaps TRBD1 or TRBD2 (5 bases each). CDR1 SGHTS and CDR2 YDEGEE come from the germline V gene. The CDR3 contains 15 residues. V lost 4 bases and J lost 2, with 16 bases in between. CDR3 protein: CASSPWTRGAYEQYF. DNA of the CDR3: TGTGCCAGCAGCCCTTGGACCCGGGGCGCCTACGAGCAGTACTTC. Complete variable domain (other parts from reference TRBV5-8 and TRBJ2-7): EAGVTQSPTHLIKTRGQQATLRCSPISGHTSVYWYQQALGLGLQFLLWYDEGEERNRGNFPPRFSGRQFPNYSSELNVNALELEDSALYLCASSPWTRGAYEQYFGPGTRLTVT.

The chain joins TRBV5-6 to TRBJ2-1, with D uncertain. The CDR3 runs to 14 residues. Trimming took 0 bases from V and 5 from J, leaving 9 bases between them. Germline V gene sequence: CDR1 SGHDT, CDR2 YYEEEE. CDR3 nucleotide sequence: TGTGCCAGCAGCTTGGGGGGATCTAACAATGAGCAGTTCTTC. Protein sequence: CASSLGGSNNEQFF.

V usage is TRBV2 and J usage is TRBJ2-1; 7 nucleotides line up with TRBD2. J lost 5 bases, V lost 9 bases, and 10 bases had no gene match. Germline CDR1 and CDR2: SNHLY and FYNNEI. The CDR3 is made up of 14 amino acids. The DNA of the CDR3 is TGTGCCAGTAAGTTCCCAGCGGGGAACAATGAGCAGTTCTTC. Its translation: CASKFPAGNNEQFF.

In this sample, this clone turned up a few times. The chain uses TRBV4-3 and TRBJ1-1; D not certain. This CDR3 region has 15 residues. From germline, CDR1 is LGHNA and CDR2 YSLEER. The V gene lost 4 bases and the J gene lost 0 bases, with 12 bases spanning the gap. The CDR3 DNA reads as TGCGCCAGCAGCCTAGACAATAGGATGAACACTGAAGCTTTCTTT. Translating gives CASSLDNRMNTEAFF.

The chain combines TRBV2 with TRBJ1-1; D is perhaps TRBD1 (5 bases). CDR1 SNHLY and CDR2 FYNNEI come from the germline V gene. This CDR3 has 13 amino acids. V was clipped by 7 bases and J by 3 bases, with 12 bases between them. The CDR3 region has the DNA TGTGCCAGCAAAGGGGCTGGAGACACTGAAGCTTTCTTT. This sequence encodes CASKGAGDTEAFF.

The table lists this clone with a count of one. The chain combines TRBV27 with TRBJ1-1; 7 nucleotides align to TRBD1. The trim removed 4 bases at V and 0 bases at J, leaving 5 bases unmatched. CDR1 MNHEY and CDR2 SMNVEV come from the germline V gene (reference sequence). This CDR3 contains 15 residues. The CDR3 sequence is CASSWSDRVNTEAFF. CDR3 in DNA: TGTGCCAGCAGTTGGTCCGACAGGGTGAACACTGAAGCTTTCTTT.

This chain uses TRBV12-5 with TRBJ2-7; no clear D. Trimming shortened V by 7 bases and J by 2 bases, and 12 bases separated the two germline ends. The CDR3 is 13 residues long. From germline, CDR1 is LGHNT and CDR2 FRNRAP. CDR3 in DNA: TGTGCTAGTGAGACTCCGACCACCTACGAGCAGTACTTC. Residues: CASETPTTYEQYF.

This clone occurred once. This chain connects TRBV28 to TRBJ1-6; D remains ambiguous. The CDR3 extends over 13 amino acids. The germline gives CDR1 MDHEN, CDR2 SYDVKM. Deletions cut 10 bases from V and 5 bases from J, with 12 bases between. This chain's CDR3 is CATGGQNNSPLHF. The CDR3 DNA reads TGTGCCACTGGAGGGCAAAATAATTCACCCCTCCACTTT.

The CDR3 protein is CASSLAFTGDTEAFF. The CDR3 nucleotides are TGTGCCAGCAGCTTAGCTTTTACAGGGGACACTGAAGCTTTCTTT. The gene calls are TRBV7-9 and TRBJ1-1; 7 bases map to TRBD1. There are 15 residues in the CDR3. Germline CDR1 SEHNR, CDR2 FQNEAQ (reference sequence). After removal of 0 bases from V and 3 bases from J, the junction contained 4 bases not matched to a gene.

This chain joins TRBV4-1 and TRBJ2-5; D may be TRBD2 (5 bases). This CDR3 comprises 14 residues. V was cut by 0 bases and J by 5 bases, with 10 bases left in between. Per germline, CDR1 MGHRA and CDR2 YSYEKL. The CDR3 loop reads CASSQDRRGETQYF. The CDR3 coding sequence is TGCGCCAGCAGCCAAGATAGGAGAGGGGAGACCCAGTACTTC.

With respect to this clone: An end of the junction differs from the germline gene, which may be a read error. The chain joins TRBV5-6 to TRBJ1-1, with 10 nucleotides matching TRBD1. This CDR3 has 14 amino acids. Germline CDR1 SGHDT, CDR2 YYEEEE. The CDR3 spells CASTLTGGVIEAFF. CDR3 DNA: TGTGCCAGCACCTTGACAGGGGGCGTCATTGAAGCTTTCTTT.

This clone came up a few times. This rearrangement joins TRBV7-6 to TRBJ1-5; D remains ambiguous. This CDR3 comprises 14 residues. Germline lookup yields CDR1 SGHVS and CDR2 FNYEAQ. V was clipped by 1 base and J by 2 bases, with 6 bases between them. CDR3 residues: CASSLGTGNQPQHF. CDR3 DNA: TGTGCCAGCAGCTTAGGGACGGGCAATCAGCCCCAGCATTTT.

CDR3 in amino acids: CASSSGADLGEQYF. The CDR3 DNA reads as TGTGCCAGCAGTAGCGGGGCCGATCTTGGCGAGCAGTACTTC. The V and J genes are TRBV6-5 and TRBJ2-7, with 7 positions matching TRBD2. The CDR3 totals 14 residues. V was pared by 5 bases and J by 6 bases, with 10 bases of the junction left unmatched. Germline V gene lookup returns CDR1 MNHEY and CDR2 SVGAGI.

V usage is TRBV6-1 and J usage is TRBJ1-6; maybe TRBD1 (6 bases). V shed 6 bases and J shed 7 bases, with 10 bases lying between them. The CDR3 consists of 13 residues. Germline loops: CDR1 MNHNS, CDR2 SASEGT. The CDR3 sequence: CASRRTGNSPLHF. As DNA, the CDR3 is TGTGCCAGCAGGCGAACAGGGAATTCACCCCTCCACTTT.

V gene TRBV7-2 combines with J gene TRBJ2-7; 9 bases align to TRBD1. The ends lost 4 bases at V and 2 bases at J; junction bases unmatched: 3. This CDR3 has 14 amino acids. The germline CDR1 and CDR2 sequences are SGHTA and FQGNSA. The CDR3 bases are TGTGCCAGCAGCTGGGGACAGGGTGCCTACGAGCAGTACTTC. Protein product: CASSWGQGAYEQYF.

The chain has TRBV5-6 and TRBJ2-7; 12 positions agree with TRBD2. CDR1 and CDR2 (germline): SGHDT, YYEEEE. The CDR3 is made up of 15 amino acids. Trimming took 2 bases from V and 9 from J; bases not matched to a gene: 9. Here the CDR3 reads CASSFGLAGTDRQYF. As DNA, the CDR3 is TGTGCCAGCAGCTTTGGACTAGCGGGGACCGACCGGCAGTACTTC. Drawing the rest from reference TRBV5-6 and TRBJ2-7, the complete variable domain is DAGVTQSPTHLIKTRGQQVTLRCSPKSGHDTVSWYQQALGQGPQFIFQYYEEEERQRGNFPDRFSGHQFPNYSSELNVNALLLGDSALYLCASSFGLAGTDRQYFGPGTRLTVT.